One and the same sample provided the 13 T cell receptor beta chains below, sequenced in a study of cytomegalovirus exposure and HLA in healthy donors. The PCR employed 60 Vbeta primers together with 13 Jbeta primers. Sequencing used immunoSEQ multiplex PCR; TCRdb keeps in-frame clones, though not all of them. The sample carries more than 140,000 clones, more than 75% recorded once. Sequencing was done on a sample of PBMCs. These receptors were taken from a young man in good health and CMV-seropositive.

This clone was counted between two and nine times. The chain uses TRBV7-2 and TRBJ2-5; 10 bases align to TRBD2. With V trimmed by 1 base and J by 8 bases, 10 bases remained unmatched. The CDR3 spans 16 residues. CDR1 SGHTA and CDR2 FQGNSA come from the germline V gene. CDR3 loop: CASSLGASGGQGTQYF. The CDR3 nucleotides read TGTGCCAGCAGCTTAGGGGCTAGCGGGGGCCAGGGTACCCAGTACTTC.

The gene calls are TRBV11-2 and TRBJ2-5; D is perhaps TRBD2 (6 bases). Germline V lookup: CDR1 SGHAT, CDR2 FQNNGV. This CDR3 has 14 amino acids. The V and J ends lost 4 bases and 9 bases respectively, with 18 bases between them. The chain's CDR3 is CASSSLRSLASQYF. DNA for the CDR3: TGTGCCAGCAGCTCCCTCAGGTCCCTAGCGTCCCAGTACTTC.

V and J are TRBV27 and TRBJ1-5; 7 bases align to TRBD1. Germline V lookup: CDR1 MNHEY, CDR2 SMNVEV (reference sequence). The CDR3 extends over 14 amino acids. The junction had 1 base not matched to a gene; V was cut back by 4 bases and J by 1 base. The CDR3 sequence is CASSSGGSNQPQHF. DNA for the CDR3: TGTGCCAGCAGTTCAGGGGGAAGCAATCAGCCCCAGCATTTT.

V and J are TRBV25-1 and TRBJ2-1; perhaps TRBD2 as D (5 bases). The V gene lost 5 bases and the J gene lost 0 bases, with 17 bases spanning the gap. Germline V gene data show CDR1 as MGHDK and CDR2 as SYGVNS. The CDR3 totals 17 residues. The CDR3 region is CASSPLLSAGSYNEQFF. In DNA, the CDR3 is TGTGCCAGCAGTCCCCTACTTAGCGCGGGCTCCTACAATGAGCAGTTCTTC.

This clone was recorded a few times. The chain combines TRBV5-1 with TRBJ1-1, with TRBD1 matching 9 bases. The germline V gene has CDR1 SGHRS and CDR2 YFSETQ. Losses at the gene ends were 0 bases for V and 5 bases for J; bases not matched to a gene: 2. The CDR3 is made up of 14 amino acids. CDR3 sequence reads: CASSLEDRGTEAFF. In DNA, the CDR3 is TGCGCCAGCAGCTTGGAGGACAGGGGTACTGAAGCTTTCTTT.

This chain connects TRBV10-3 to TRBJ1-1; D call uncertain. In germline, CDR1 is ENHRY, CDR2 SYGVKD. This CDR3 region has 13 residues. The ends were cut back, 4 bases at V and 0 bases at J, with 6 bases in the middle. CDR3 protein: CAISGSVNTEAFF. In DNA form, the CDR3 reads TGTGCCATCAGTGGTTCAGTGAACACTGAAGCTTTCTTT.

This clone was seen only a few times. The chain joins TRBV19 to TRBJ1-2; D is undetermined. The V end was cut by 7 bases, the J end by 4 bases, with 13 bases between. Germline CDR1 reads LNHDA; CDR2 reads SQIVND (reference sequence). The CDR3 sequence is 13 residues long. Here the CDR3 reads CASNSGVGYGYTF. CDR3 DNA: TGTGCCAGTAATTCCGGGGTGGGCTATGGCTACACCTTC.

The DNA for the CDR3 is TGTGCCAGCAGCTCCGGACACCTGTACCAAGAGACCCAGTACTTC. It specifies CASSSGHLYQETQYF. This chain connects TRBV7-2 to TRBJ2-5; possibly TRBD1 for D (5 bases). In germline, CDR1 is SGHTA, CDR2 FQGNSA. The CDR3 runs 15 residues. V lost 4 bases and J lost 0, with 12 bases in between.

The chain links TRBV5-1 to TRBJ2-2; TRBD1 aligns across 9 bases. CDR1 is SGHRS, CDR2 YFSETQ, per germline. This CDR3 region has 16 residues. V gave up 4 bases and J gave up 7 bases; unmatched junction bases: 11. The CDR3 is CASSPYRGRLSGELFF. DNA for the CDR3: TGCGCCAGCAGCCCCTACAGGGGGCGGTTAAGCGGGGAGCTGTTTTTT.

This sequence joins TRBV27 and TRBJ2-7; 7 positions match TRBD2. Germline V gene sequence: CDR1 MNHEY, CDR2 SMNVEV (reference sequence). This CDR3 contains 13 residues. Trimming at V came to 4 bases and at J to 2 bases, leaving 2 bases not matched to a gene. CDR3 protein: CASSSGRTYEQYF. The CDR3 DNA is TGTGCCAGCAGTTCCGGGAGGACCTACGAGCAGTACTTC.

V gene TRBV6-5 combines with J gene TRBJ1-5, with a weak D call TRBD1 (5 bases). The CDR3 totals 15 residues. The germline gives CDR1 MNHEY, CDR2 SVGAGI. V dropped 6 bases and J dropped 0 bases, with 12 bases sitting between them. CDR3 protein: CASSRGDTSNQPQHF. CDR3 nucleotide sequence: TGTGCCAGCAGCCGGGGGGATACTAGCAATCAGCCCCAGCATTTT.

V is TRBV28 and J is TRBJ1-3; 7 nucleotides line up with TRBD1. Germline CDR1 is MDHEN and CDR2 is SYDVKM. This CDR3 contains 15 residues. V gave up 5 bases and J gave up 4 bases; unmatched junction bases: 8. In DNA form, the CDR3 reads TGTGCCAGCAGTCTTACAGGGGTGGCGGGAAACACCATATATTTT. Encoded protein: CASSLTGVAGNTIYF.

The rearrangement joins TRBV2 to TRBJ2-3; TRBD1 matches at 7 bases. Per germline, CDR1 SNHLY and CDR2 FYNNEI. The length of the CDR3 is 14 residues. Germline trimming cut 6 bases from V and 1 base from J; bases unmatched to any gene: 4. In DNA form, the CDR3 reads TGTGCCAGCAGATGGGACAGAGGCACAGATACGCAGTATTTT. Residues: CASRWDRGTDTQYF.